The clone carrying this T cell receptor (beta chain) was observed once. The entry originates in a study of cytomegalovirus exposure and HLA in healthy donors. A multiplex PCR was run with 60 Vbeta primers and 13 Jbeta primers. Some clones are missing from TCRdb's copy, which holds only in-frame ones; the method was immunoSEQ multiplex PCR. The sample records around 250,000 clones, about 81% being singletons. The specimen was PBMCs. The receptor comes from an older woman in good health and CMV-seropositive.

CDR3 loop: CASSKVGRVDQGYTF. The CDR3 coding sequence is TGTGCCAGCAGCAAAGTTGGCAGGGTAGATCAAGGCTACACCTTC. This chain joins TRBV21-1 and TRBJ1-2; the table's D call TRBD1 went unverified against the DNA. TRBV21-1 corresponds to a pseudogene. This CDR3 region has 15 residues.